In its sample, the clone carrying this T cell receptor (beta chain) was seen a few times. Its antigen is currently unknown. The data belong to a study of CD8+CD57+ T cells in acquired aplastic anemia. Study information: Sorted CD4+ and CD8+ cells gave an average of approximately 3 ug of DNA. Study results and limitations: Patients and controls shared 25 to 35 CD8+ CDR3 sequences, highly expressed in patients.

Patients included in sequencing had previously demonstrated CD8+CD57+ cell expansion by flow cytometry. As a group, the patients uniformly had severe acquired aplastic anemia. Genomic DNA, serving as template, underwent TCR beta VDJ and CDR3 profiling. A single record per CDR3 protein comes from TCRdb applying MiXCR to the reads. Here the sample spans around 210,000 distinct CDR3 sequences, 65% being singletons. Germline CDR1 LNHDA, CDR2 SQIVND (reference sequence). The CDR3 is 15 amino acids. The V and J ends lost 7 bases and 1 base, in that order; junction bases with no gene match: 7. This receptor was taken from a human donor with aplastic anemia. The sample comprised sorted CD4+, CD8+, or CD8+CD57+ T cells (not recorded which) from PBMCs. The V gene is TRBV19, the J gene TRBJ1-1; 9 nucleotides agree with TRBD1. The CDR3 here is CASTVGQGRNTEAFF. Written as DNA, the CDR3 is TGTGCCAGTACCGTGGGACAGGGAAGGAACACTGAAGCTTTCTTT.